The rows below give T cell receptor beta chains drawn from one sample of a study of cytomegalovirus exposure and HLA in healthy donors. Using immunoSEQ multiplex PCR, the repertoire was profiled, and TCRdb retains in-frame clones only, with some absent. Of more than 110,000 clones in the sample, around 85% were seen once. The material sequenced was PBMCs. Receptors were obtained from a woman in her forties or fifties in good health and CMV-seropositive. The CDR3 runs from the conserved cysteine through the conserved F or W. D genes are given only for firm matches. The size field is filled for only some rows; it gives once, few, many or a size class.

clone size,V gene,D gene,J gene,CDR3 protein,CDR3 DNA
.,TRBV5-4,TRBD1,TRBJ1-1,CASRPRDRVKGYTEAFF,TGTGCCAGCAGGCCCCGGGACAGGGTAAAGGGGTACACTGAAGCTTTCTTT
.,TRBV19,.,TRBJ2-7,CASSQRVPYEQYF,TGTGCCAGTAGTCAGAGGGTACCCTACGAGCAGTACTTC
few,TRBV25-1,.,TRBJ1-3,CASSATRGPRQSTIYF,TGTGCCAGCAGTGCCACCAGGGGCCCGAGGCAGTCCACCATATATTTT
.,TRBV28,.,TRBJ1-6,CASSFPSGYSPLHF,TGTGCCAGCAGTTTCCCCTCGGGATATTCACCCCTCCACTTT
few,TRBV28,TRBD1,TRBJ1-2,CASSFPSLQGAYGYTF,TGTGCCAGCAGTTTTCCCTCCTTACAGGGGGCGTACGGCTACACCTTC
.,TRBV5-1,.,TRBJ2-3,CASSTTPSTDTQYF,TGCGCCAGCAGCACTACCCCTAGCACAGATACGCAGTATTTT
once,TRBV7-3,TRBD2,TRBJ2-1,CASSPLPGLAFENEQFF,TGTGCCAGCAGCCCCCTGCCGGGACTAGCTTTTGAGAATGAGCAGTTCTTC
.,TRBV5-6,TRBD1,TRBJ2-7,CASSPRQGRSYEQYF,TGTGCCAGCAGCCCGCGACAGGGAAGAAGTTACGAGCAGTACTTC
.,TRBV6-1,.,TRBJ1-5,CASSPREDNQPQHF,TGTGCCAGCAGTCCCCGGGAGGACAATCAGCCCCAGCATTTT
.,TRBV7-2,TRBD2,TRBJ2-7,CASSLPELAGAYF,TGTGCCAGCAGCTTACCCGAACTAGCGGGTGCCTACTTC
few,TRBV11-3,TRBD1,TRBJ2-1,CASSRTGFNEQFF,TGTGCCAGCAGCCGGACAGGGTTCAATGAGCAGTTCTTC
.,TRBV9,TRBD2,TRBJ2-1,CASSVRASGGTNEQFF,TGTGCCAGCAGCGTACGAGCTAGCGGGGGGACCAATGAGCAGTTCTTC
.,TRBV7-2,TRBD1,TRBJ2-5,CASSEQGEETQYF,TGTGCCAGCAGTGAGCAGGGGGAAGAGACCCAGTACTTC
.,TRBV7-9,.,TRBJ2-3,CASSATGYTQYF,TGTGCCAGCAGCGCTACAGGGTATACGCAGTATTTT
.,TRBV7-9,TRBD2,TRBJ2-1,CASSSSDSGRRAYNEQFF,TGTGCCAGCAGCTCTAGTGATAGCGGGAGGAGGGCCTACAATGAGCAGTTCTTC
.,TRBV5-1,TRBD2,TRBJ2-3,CASRSGLAGAPSTDTQYF,TGCGCCAGCAGATCGGGACTAGCGGGGGCCCCTAGCACAGATACGCAGTATTTT
.,TRBV28,TRBD1,TRBJ1-6,CASSPGQGLNSPLHF,TGTGCCAGCAGTCCGGGACAGGGACTTAATTCACCCCTCCACTTT
.,TRBV29-1,TRBD2,TRBJ2-1,CSVEVAGGLNEQFF,TGCAGCGTTGAAGTAGCGGGGGGCCTTAATGAGCAGTTCTTC
.,TRBV5-1,TRBD2,TRBJ2-3,CASSLEIAGVADTQYF,TGCGCCAGCAGCTTGGAAATAGCGGGGGTCGCAGATACGCAGTATTTT
.,TRBV30,TRBD1,TRBJ1-1,CAWRGTGFSEAFF,TGTGCCTGGAGGGGGACAGGGTTTTCTGAAGCTTTCTTT
.,TRBV30,TRBD2,TRBJ2-3,CAWSVLAVDTQYF,TGTGCCTGGAGTGTTCTAGCGGTAGATACGCAGTATTTT
.,TRBV10-3,TRBD1,TRBJ2-7,CASSAAAGGYEQYF,TGTGCCAGCAGTGCCGCCGCAGGGGGCTACGAGCAGTACTTC
.,TRBV10-1,.,TRBJ1-1,CASSPRRTRPEAFF,TGCGCCAGCAGTCCACGGAGGACCCGGCCTGAAGCTTTCTTT
.,TRBV19,.,TRBJ1-5,CASSPIPGKNYQPQHF,TGTGCCAGTAGTCCCATTCCGGGGAAAAATTATCAGCCCCAGCATTTT
.,TRBV29-1,TRBD1,TRBJ2-7,CSVDGQGTYEQYF,TGCAGCGTTGATGGACAGGGTACCTACGAGCAGTACTTC